One sample yielded the 13 T cell receptor beta chains listed below, sequenced in a study of shared clonotypes between healthy human individuals (dated by TCRdb to about 2020). The library was made by the immunoSEQ multiplex PCR assay. Not all clones reach the TCRdb copy of this immuneACCESS table, which keeps in-frame sequences only. Checked studies attribute under half of the gap to unresolved V genes and leave the rest unexplained. In this sample the table shows more than 2,000,000 clones, approximately 92% of which occur a single time. Over 0.12% of the sample is held by the ten biggest clonotypes. Sample: naive CD4+ T cells sorted from blood. The cell subset or site label for this specimen denotes: CD45RA+ positively selected. Receptor source: a young man in good health.

V and J are TRBV5-1 and TRBJ2-5; 11 nucleotides agree with TRBD2. The CDR3 totals 18 residues. With V trimmed by 0 bases and J by 3 bases, 10 bases remained unmatched. Germline assignment: CDR1 SGHRS and CDR2 YFSETQ. CDR3 in DNA: TGCGCCAGCAGCTTGGGGACTAGCGGGTTTATCGGCGAAGAGACCCAGTACTTC. Translation gives CASSLGTSGFIGEETQYF.

The rearrangement links TRBV5-1 to TRBJ1-1; D gene ambiguous. Germline V gene lookup returns CDR1 SGHRS and CDR2 YFSETQ. The CDR3 is 15 residues long. V shed 0 bases and J shed 1 base, with 10 bases lying between them. The CDR3 reads CASSLDGRKNTEAFF. CDR3 DNA: TGCGCCAGCAGCTTGGACGGAAGAAAGAACACTGAAGCTTTCTTT.

As concerns this clone: Additional DNA sequences in this sample encode the identical CDR3. The genes are TRBV6-5 and TRBJ2-2, with 10 bases that match TRBD2. The V gene's germline CDR1 is MNHEY and CDR2 SVGAGI. The trim removed 6 bases at V and 8 bases at J, leaving 0 bases unmatched. This CDR3 has 12 residues. The chain's CDR3 is CASRGLAGELFF. The CDR3 DNA sequence: TGTGCCAGCAGGGGACTAGCGGGGGAGCTGTTTTTT.

Comments on this clone: The identical CDR3 is also encoded by other nucleotide sequences in the sample. The chain couples TRBV30 to TRBJ1-2; 7 bases line up with TRBD1. J gave up 4 bases and V 0 bases, and 2 bases lay outside the gene matches. CDR1 is GTSNPN, CDR2 SVGIG, per germline (reference sequence). The CDR3 contains 13 residues. The CDR3 region has the DNA TGTGCCTGGAGTGTAGGGGGCCCCTATGGCTACACCTTC. The encoded protein is CAWSVGGPYGYTF.

V and J are TRBV7-2 and TRBJ1-2; 7 bases line up with TRBD1. With 8 bases clipped from V and 0 bases from J, the junction kept 6 bases outside the gene matches. This CDR3 spans 14 amino acids. The germline gives CDR1 SGHTA, CDR2 FQGNSA. For the CDR3, the DNA is TGTGCCAGCGACAGGGACCGGACTAACTATGGCTACACCTTC. Its translation: CASDRDRTNYGYTF.

The rearrangement joins TRBV19 to TRBJ1-4; 9 nucleotides match TRBD1. The CDR3 has 13 residues. Germline CDR1 LNHDA, CDR2 SQIVND (reference sequence). Losses at the gene ends were 9 bases for V and 7 bases for J; bases not matched to a gene: 6. CDR3 loop: CASRGGQGEKLFF. As DNA, the CDR3 is TGTGCCAGCAGAGGGGGACAGGGTGAAAAACTGTTTTTT.

The CDR3 protein is CASSDRTSTDTQYF. Written as DNA, the CDR3 is TGTGCCAGCAGCGACAGAACTAGCACAGATACGCAGTATTTT. The gene calls are TRBV9 and TRBJ2-3; D is ambiguous. The CDR3 is 14 amino acids. The germline CDR1 and CDR2 sequences are SGDLS and YYNGEE. The V and J ends lost 3 bases and 0 bases respectively, with 8 bases between them.

This clone appeared once. The chain carries TRBV27 and TRBJ2-7; D is perhaps TRBD1 (7 bases). The V and J ends lost 4 bases and 3 bases respectively, with 13 bases between them. The length of the CDR3 is 14 residues. The germline V gene has CDR1 MNHEY and CDR2 SMNVEV (reference sequence). CDR3 protein: CASSYRQGGYEQYF. The CDR3, as DNA: TGTGCCAGCAGTTACCGACAGGGAGGCTACGAGCAGTACTTC.

The chain is built from TRBV19 and TRBJ2-6, with D tentatively TRBD2 (6 bases). The CDR3 length is 16 residues. Germline lookup yields CDR1 LNHDA and CDR2 SQIVND (reference sequence). Trimming cost V 3 bases and J 2 bases, with 11 bases left between them. CDR3 coding DNA: TGTGCCAGTAGTATTTCAGGAGGGACTGGGGCCAACGTCCTGACTTTC. This translates into CASSISGGTGANVLTF.

The chain uses TRBV5-1 and TRBJ2-1; D might be TRBD1 or TRBD2, each matching 5 bases. The CDR3 sequence is 16 residues long. V was trimmed by 5 bases and J by 0 bases, leaving 15 bases between them. CDR1 and CDR2 (germline): SGHRS, YFSETQ. The CDR3 here is CASRVEAGSSYNEQFF. The CDR3 nucleotides read TGCGCCAGCAGGGTTGAAGCAGGGAGCTCCTACAATGAGCAGTTCTTC.

About this clone: The same CDR3 also results from other DNA sequences found in this sample. The genes are TRBV5-4 and TRBJ2-7; D possibly uses TRBD1 or TRBD2 (6 bases each). This CDR3 spans 14 amino acids. CDR1 SGHNT and CDR2 YYREEE come from the germline V gene (reference sequence). V was trimmed by 0 bases and J by 0 bases, leaving 7 bases between them. The CDR3 nucleotides are TGTGCCAGCAGCTTGGGGGGGGCCTCCTACGAGCAGTACTTC. Translation gives CASSLGGASYEQYF.

The rearrangement joins TRBV7-9 to TRBJ2-1, with 8 bases that match TRBD2. Germline CDR1 SEHNR, CDR2 FQNEAQ (reference sequence). The CDR3 consists of 16 residues. The V and J ends lost 8 bases and 0 bases, in that order; junction bases with no gene match: 9. CDR3 sequence: CASRPQSGSSYNEQFF. DNA of the CDR3: TGTGCCAGCCGTCCCCAAAGCGGGAGCTCCTACAATGAGCAGTTCTTC. The whole variable domain, filled in from reference TRBV7-9 and TRBJ2-1, reads DTGVSQNPRHKITKRGQNVTFRCDPISEHNRLYWYRQTLGQGPEFLTYFQNEAQLEKSRLLSDRFSAERPKGSFSTLEIQRTEQGDSAMYLCASRPQSGSSYNEQFFGPGTRLTVL.

The chain joins TRBV14 to TRBJ2-3, with 9 positions matching TRBD2. This CDR3 region has 18 residues. Looked up from germline, CDR1 is SGHDN and CDR2 is FVKESK. The J segment lost 2 bases and the V segment lost 2 bases, leaving 11 bases of the junction unmatched. The CDR3: CASSQLGELAGPTDTQYF. CDR3 in DNA: TGTGCCAGCAGCCAACTAGGGGAACTAGCGGGCCCCACAGATACGCAGTATTTT.